This T cell receptor (beta chain) was captured in a study of vaccination and CD4 T cells after COVID-19. Across the whole study: Overlapping spike peptides of SARS-CoV-2, HCoV-NL63, HCoV-OC43 and HCoV-229E stimulated the cells. Study conclusions and caveats: Reactive clonotype counts went from median approximately 21 after infection to roughly 40 after vaccination, nonsignificantly. Convalescent patients studied were relatively few, and early post-infection timepoints were absent.

An Oncomine TCR Beta short-read assay was used to sequence the DNA from cultured CD4+ T cells. Cultured CD4+ T cells yielded the extracted genomic DNA. TCRdb ran MiXCR on the PCR reads and lists one entry per CDR3 protein. Of about 19,000 distinct CDR3 sequences listed, 55% are singletons. As concerns this clonotype: What it binds is not known.

Treatment specified: roughly ten-day PBMC culture with coronavirus spike peptide pools or control peptides (ViraFEST assay). The CDR3 is 15 amino acids. CDR1 is SGHRS, CDR2 YFSETQ, per germline. Deletions cut 0 bases from V and 3 bases from J, with 11 bases between. Sequenced: CD4+ T cells from blood, cultured in vitro. This sequence was found in a human donor who had recovered from COVID-19. The rearrangement joins TRBV5-1 to TRBJ2-3; weak D call: TRBD2 (6 bases). The CDR3 spells CASSLEVRGTDTQYF. As DNA, the CDR3 is TGCGCCAGCAGCTTGGAAGTTCGGGGGACAGATACGCAGTATTTT.